This T cell receptor (beta chain) derives from a study of T cells after yellow fever vaccination. In the study overall: Preparation of the low-cell-number fractions used SMART-Seq v4 Ultra Low Input.

There are 13 residues in the CDR3. V dropped 3 bases and J dropped 5 bases, with 13 bases sitting between them. Germline V gene lookup returns CDR1 DFQATT and CDR2 SNEGSKA (reference sequence). This clonotype was detected ten times or more. Via MiXCR, TCRdb re-called the 5' RACE reads, giving one row per CDR3 protein. This sample has around 400,000 distinct CDR3 sequences, with 11% found just once. The input for sequencing was PBMCs, taken on the day of the first yellow fever vaccination. This chain uses TRBV20-1 with TRBJ2-5; D gene uncertain. The receptor comes from a man aged 18 to 29 who received the YFV17D yellow fever vaccine. For the CDR3, the DNA is TGCAGTGCTAGTCTTCCAGATCCGGAGACCCAGTACTTC. It codes for CSASLPDPETQYF.